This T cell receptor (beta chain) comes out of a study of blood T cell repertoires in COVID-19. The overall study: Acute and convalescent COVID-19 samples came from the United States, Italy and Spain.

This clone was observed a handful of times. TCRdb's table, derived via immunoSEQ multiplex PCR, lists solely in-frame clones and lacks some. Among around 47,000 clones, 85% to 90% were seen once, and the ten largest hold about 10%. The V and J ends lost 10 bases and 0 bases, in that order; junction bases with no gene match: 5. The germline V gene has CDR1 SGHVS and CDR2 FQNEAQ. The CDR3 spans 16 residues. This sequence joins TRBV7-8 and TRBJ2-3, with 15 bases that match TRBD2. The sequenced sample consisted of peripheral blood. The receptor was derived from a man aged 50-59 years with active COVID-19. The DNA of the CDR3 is TGTGCCACCGGGACTAGCGGGGGGCGGAGCACAGATACGCAGTATTTT. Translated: CATGTSGGRSTDTQYF.